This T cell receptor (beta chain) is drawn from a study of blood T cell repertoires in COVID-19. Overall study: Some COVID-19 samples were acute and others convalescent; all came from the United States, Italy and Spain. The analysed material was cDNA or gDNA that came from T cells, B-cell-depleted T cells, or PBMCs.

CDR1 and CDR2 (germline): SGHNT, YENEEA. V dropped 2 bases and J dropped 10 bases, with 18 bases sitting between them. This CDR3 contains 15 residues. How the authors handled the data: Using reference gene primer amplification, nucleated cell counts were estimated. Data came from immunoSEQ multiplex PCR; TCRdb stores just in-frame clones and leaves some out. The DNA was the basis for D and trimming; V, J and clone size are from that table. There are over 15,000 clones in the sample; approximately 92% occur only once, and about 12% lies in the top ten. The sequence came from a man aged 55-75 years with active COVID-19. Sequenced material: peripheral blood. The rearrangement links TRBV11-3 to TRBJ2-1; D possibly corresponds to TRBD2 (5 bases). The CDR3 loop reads CASSLSTARSGEQFF. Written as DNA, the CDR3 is TGTGCCAGCAGCTTAAGTACAGCCCGATCGGGGGAGCAGTTCTTC.